Each of the 17 T cell receptor beta chains below was sequenced from the same sample in a study of shared clonotypes between healthy human individuals. Profiling relied on immunoSEQ multiplex PCR, and the TCRdb table lists in-frame clones only, not all of them. The sample holds about half a million clones, over 70% seen once. Sequencing was done on a sample of PBMCs. The receptors derive from a woman aged 35 to 49 in good health. Some clones in this sample may be carry-over from other donors' samples.

In regard to this clone: A far larger clone is only one base removed, so a read error is likely. The V call is TRBV18, the J call TRBJ1-5, with a weak D call TRBD1 (6 bases). The CDR3 has 17 residues. Trimming took off 3 bases at V and 13 bases at J, with 28 bases between the two ends. Germline lookup yields CDR1 KGHSH and CDR2 LQKENI. Written as DNA, the CDR3 is TGTGCCAGCTCACCCGGCCCACCCGGGACATGGGGCGTTCAGCAGCATTTT. Its translation is CASSPGPPGTWGVQQHF.

This clone occurred many times. Other DNA sequences in this sample translate to the same CDR3. The V and J genes are TRBV6-6 and TRBJ2-7; tentatively, D is TRBD1 or TRBD2 (5 bases each). Germline V gene data show CDR1 as MNHNY and CDR2 as SVGAGI (reference sequence). V lost 7 bases and J lost 0, with 16 bases in between. The CDR3 length is 15 residues. This CDR3 is CASTEYGDGSYEQYF. CDR3 nucleotide sequence: TGTGCCAGCACCGAATACGGGGACGGCTCCTACGAGCAGTACTTC.

This clone was picked up one time. The rearrangement links TRBV5-1 to TRBJ2-6; D remains unclear. The CDR3 is 15 amino acids. CDR1 is SGHRS and CDR2 is YFSETQ in the germline V gene. Trimming took 0 bases from V and 1 from J, leaving 5 bases between them. The CDR3 nucleotides are TGCGCCAGCAGCTTGGAAGGATCTGGGGCCAACGTCCTGACTTTC. Protein sequence: CASSLEGSGANVLTF. The full variable domain, completed using reference TRBV5-1 and TRBJ2-6, is KAGVTQTPRYLIKTRGQQVTLSCSPISGHRSVSWYQQTPGQGLQFLFEYFSETQRNKGNFPGRFSGRQFSNSRSEMNVSTLELGDSALYLCASSLEGSGANVLTFGAGSRLTVL.

The rearrangement links TRBV5-1 to TRBJ1-4; TRBD1 matches at 11 bases. The CDR3 length is 15 residues. The trim removed 4 bases at V and 8 bases at J, leaving 7 bases unmatched. Germline V CDR1 and CDR2: SGHRS, YFSETQ. The CDR3 sequence is CASSGGQGAEEKLFF. Here the CDR3 DNA reads TGCGCCAGCAGCGGTGGACAGGGGGCGGAAGAAAAACTGTTTTTT.

In this sample, this clone turned up once. The chain carries TRBV7-9 and TRBJ1-1, with a weak D call TRBD1 (5 bases). The CDR3 has 19 amino acids. From germline, CDR1 is SEHNR and CDR2 FQNEAQ (reference sequence). Between the trimmed V and J ends, which lost 2 bases and 0 bases, there was a span of 22 bases. Here the CDR3 DNA reads TGTGCCAGCAGCTTATTGAAGGAGGGGAACCGGTACATGAACACTGAAGCTTTCTTT. The encoded protein is CASSLLKEGNRYMNTEAFF.

This clone has only a few counts. This chain connects TRBV23-1 to TRBJ2-7; weak D call: TRBD2 (6 bases). TRBV23-1 has ORF status, its function being uncertain. The CDR3 runs to 15 residues. With 3 bases removed from V and 2 bases from J, the gap between germline ends came to 14 bases. The CDR3 DNA reads as TGCGCCAGCAGTCACGGGGCTAGCGAGACCTACGAGCAGTACTTC. Translation gives CASSHGASETYEQYF.

This chain links TRBV7-9 with TRBJ2-1, with D possibly TRBD1 on 8 matching bases. The CDR3 runs to 15 residues. The V and J ends lost 6 bases and 6 bases respectively, with 18 bases between them. Germline V CDR1 and CDR2: SEHNR, FQNEAQ (reference sequence). CDR3 in amino acids: CASSRGQGGSNEQFF. In DNA, the CDR3 is TGTGCCAGCAGTCGCGGACAGGGAGGGTCCAATGAGCAGTTCTTC.

The DNA for the CDR3 is TGTGCCAGCAGTTTTTCTGGGGAGACCCAGTACTTC. This encodes CASSFSGETQYF. The V call is TRBV2, the J call TRBJ2-5; D gene unclear. There are 12 residues in the CDR3. CDR1 SNHLY and CDR2 FYNNEI come from the germline V gene. Trimming took off 5 bases at V and 5 bases at J, with 9 bases between the two ends.

Concerning this clone: This is likely an artifact of a read error, given a far larger clone one base away. CDR3 in DNA: TGTGCCATCAGCCCCTGGCGGGATACACCCCACGAGCAGTACTTC. This gives the protein CAISPWRDTPHEQYF. This chain joins TRBV10-3 and TRBJ2-7; D may be TRBD2 (6 bases). CDR3 length equals 15 residues. Trimming removed 6 bases at V and 5 bases at J, with 20 bases between. Germline V gives CDR1 ENHRY, CDR2 SYGVKD.

This rearrangement joins TRBV4-1 to TRBJ1-5, with TRBD1 as a possible D gene (5 bases). This CDR3 contains 15 residues. V gave up 1 base and J gave up 2 bases, with 9 bases separating them. Germline CDR1 and CDR2: MGHRA and YSYEKL. The CDR3 loop reads CASSQVGVGNQPQHF. The CDR3 bases are TGCGCCAGCAGCCAAGTAGGGGTGGGCAATCAGCCCCAGCATTTT.

The gene calls are TRBV30 and TRBJ2-7; a possible D gene is TRBD2 (5 bases). CDR1 is GTSNPN, CDR2 SVGIG, per germline (reference sequence). V dropped 2 bases and J dropped 2 bases, with 16 bases sitting between them. The CDR3 contains 15 residues. CDR3 nucleotide sequence: TGTGCCTGGAGTTCCCCGGGGTCCTACGCCTACGAGCAGTACTTC. It yields the protein CAWSSPGSYAYEQYF. The full variable domain, with the rest looked up from reference TRBV30 and TRBJ2-7, is SQTIHQWPATLVQPVGSPLSLECTVEGTSNPNLYWYRQAAGRGLQLLFYSVGIGQISSEVPQNLSASRPQDRQFILSSKKLLLSDSGFYLCAWSSPGSYAYEQYFGPGTRLTVT.

Worth noting for this clone: A read error is the likely source, as a far larger clone sits one nucleotide away. Distinct nucleotide sequences in the sample also encode this CDR3. This chain joins TRBV7-9 and TRBJ1-1; 9 bases map to TRBD1. Germline CDR1 reads SEHNR; CDR2 reads FQNEAQ (reference sequence). CDR3 length: 14 residues. The CDR3 protein is CASSLWDGQGRTFF. The CDR3 nucleotides are TGTGCCAGTAGCTTATGGGACGGACAGGGGAGAACTTTCTTT.

In this sample, this clone turned up a few times. The V call is TRBV6-5, the J call TRBJ1-2; 9 bases are a match to TRBD1. This CDR3 region has 14 residues. CDR1 and CDR2 from the germline V gene are MNHEY and SVGAGI. V gave up 5 bases and J gave up 7 bases; unmatched junction bases: 8. The CDR3: CASSRGGQGGGYTF. CDR3 nucleotides: TGTGCCAGCAGTAGGGGGGGACAGGGAGGTGGCTACACCTTC.

The rearrangement links TRBV6-5 to TRBJ2-7; maybe TRBD1 (6 bases). The CDR3 is made up of 15 amino acids. Trimming cost V 5 bases and J 1 base, with 15 bases left between them. Germline V gives CDR1 MNHEY, CDR2 SVGAGI. The CDR3 sequence: CASSPAGDMSYEQYF. In DNA form, the CDR3 reads TGTGCCAGCAGTCCAGCAGGGGACATGTCCTACGAGCAGTACTTC.

The chain uses TRBV7-2 and TRBJ1-2; a weak D match, TRBD1 (6 bases). The germline V gene encodes CDR1 SGHTA and CDR2 FQGNSA. This CDR3 is 13 amino acids long. V lost 5 bases, J lost 3 bases, and 10 bases lay in between. CDR3 DNA sequence: TGTGCCAGCAGCCCCGGGACACACTATGGCTACACCTTC. Translated, it gives CASSPGTHYGYTF.

The gene calls are TRBV18 and TRBJ2-5; 12 nucleotides align to TRBD2. The end of the DNA fits TRBJ2-7 better, so the J call may be wrong. There are 15 residues in the CDR3. Germline values: CDR1 KGHSH, CDR2 LQKENI. The CDR3 DNA is TGTGCCAGCTCACCAGGACTAGCGGGAACCTACGAGCAGTACTTC. This codes for CASSPGLAGTYEQYF.

V and J are TRBV4-1 and TRBJ2-4; D remains ambiguous. Trimming stripped 1 base from V and 4 bases from J, with 17 bases between. Looked up from germline, CDR1 is MGHRA and CDR2 is YSYEKL. The CDR3 has 17 amino acids. The CDR3 region is CASSQVDSRELKNIQYF. The CDR3, as DNA: TGCGCCAGCAGCCAAGTTGATAGCCGCGAGCTAAAAAACATTCAGTACTTC.